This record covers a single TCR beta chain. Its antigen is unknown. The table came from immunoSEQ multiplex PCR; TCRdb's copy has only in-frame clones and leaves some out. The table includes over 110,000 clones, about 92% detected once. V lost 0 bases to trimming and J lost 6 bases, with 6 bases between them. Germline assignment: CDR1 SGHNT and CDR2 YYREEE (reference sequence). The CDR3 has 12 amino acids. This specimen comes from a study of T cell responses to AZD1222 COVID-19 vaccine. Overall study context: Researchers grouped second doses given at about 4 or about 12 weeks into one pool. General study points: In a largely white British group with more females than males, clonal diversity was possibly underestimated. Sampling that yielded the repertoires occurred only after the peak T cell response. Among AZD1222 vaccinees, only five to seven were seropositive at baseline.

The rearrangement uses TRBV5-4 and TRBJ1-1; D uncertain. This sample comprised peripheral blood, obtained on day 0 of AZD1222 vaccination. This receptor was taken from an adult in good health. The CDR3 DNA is TGTGCCAGCAGCTTGGGGGCGGCTGAAGCTTTCTTT. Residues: CASSLGAAEAFF.